The clone carrying this T cell receptor beta chain was seen a few times. What it binds is unknown. This entry belongs to a study of cytomegalovirus exposure and HLA in healthy donors. Background on the study: In terms of ancestry, the Caucasian-associated cluster contained roughly 81% of the approximately 400 genotyped donors. Study-wide findings and caveats: Three chains linked to CMV were shown in vitro to be specific for CMV antigens. Clonal expansion was found to be greater in HLA-associated TCR beta chains than in equally common others in a later analysis.

V gave up 4 bases and J gave up 4 bases, with 16 bases separating them. This CDR3 comprises 16 residues. In germline, CDR1 is SEHNR, CDR2 FQNEAQ (reference sequence). In the PCR, 60 Vbeta and 13 Jbeta primers were used. Profiled with immunoSEQ multiplex PCR; TCRdb holds only in-frame clones, not every one. The table shows 150,000 to 160,000 clones, with about four fifths occurring only once. Sequencing was carried out using PBMCs. The source is a man between 18 and 35 years old in good health and CMV-seronegative. J is TRBJ2-2 and V is TRBV7-9; TRBD2 might be the D (6 bases). The CDR3 DNA sequence: TGTGCCAGCAGCTCCCCGGCTCGGGGGTTCACCGGGGAGCTGTTTTTT. This codes for CASSSPARGFTGELFF.